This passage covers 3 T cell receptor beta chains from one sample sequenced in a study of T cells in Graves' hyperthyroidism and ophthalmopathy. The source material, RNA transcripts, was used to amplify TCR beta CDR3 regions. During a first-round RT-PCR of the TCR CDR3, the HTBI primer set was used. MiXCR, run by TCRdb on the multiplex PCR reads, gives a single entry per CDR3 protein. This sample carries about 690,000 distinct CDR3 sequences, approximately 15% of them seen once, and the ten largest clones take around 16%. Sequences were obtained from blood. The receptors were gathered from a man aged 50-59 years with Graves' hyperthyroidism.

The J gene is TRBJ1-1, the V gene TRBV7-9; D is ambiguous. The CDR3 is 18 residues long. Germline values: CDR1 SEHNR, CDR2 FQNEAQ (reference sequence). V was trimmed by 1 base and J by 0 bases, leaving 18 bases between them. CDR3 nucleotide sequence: TGTGCCAGCAGCTTAGTGGGCCAGACCGTCTTACTGAACACTGAAGCTTTCTTT. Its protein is CASSLVGQTVLLNTEAFF.

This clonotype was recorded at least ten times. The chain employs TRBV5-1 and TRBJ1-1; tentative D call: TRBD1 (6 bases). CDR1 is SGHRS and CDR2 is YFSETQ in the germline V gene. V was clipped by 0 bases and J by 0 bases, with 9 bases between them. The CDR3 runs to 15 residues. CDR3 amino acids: CASSLDRVLNTEAFF. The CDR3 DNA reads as TGCGCCAGCAGCTTGGACAGGGTCCTGAACACTGAAGCTTTCTTT.

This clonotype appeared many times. CDR3 nucleotide sequence: TGTGCCAGCAGCTTAATGGGACAGGGTTCTGGCTACACCTTC. The encoded protein is CASSLMGQGSGYTF. The rearrangement links TRBV11-2 to TRBJ1-2; 9 bases line up with TRBD1. CDR3 length equals 14 residues. Germline V gene sequence: CDR1 SGHAT, CDR2 FQNNGV. The V gene end was trimmed by 2 bases and the J gene end by 7 bases; junction bases not matched to a gene: 5.